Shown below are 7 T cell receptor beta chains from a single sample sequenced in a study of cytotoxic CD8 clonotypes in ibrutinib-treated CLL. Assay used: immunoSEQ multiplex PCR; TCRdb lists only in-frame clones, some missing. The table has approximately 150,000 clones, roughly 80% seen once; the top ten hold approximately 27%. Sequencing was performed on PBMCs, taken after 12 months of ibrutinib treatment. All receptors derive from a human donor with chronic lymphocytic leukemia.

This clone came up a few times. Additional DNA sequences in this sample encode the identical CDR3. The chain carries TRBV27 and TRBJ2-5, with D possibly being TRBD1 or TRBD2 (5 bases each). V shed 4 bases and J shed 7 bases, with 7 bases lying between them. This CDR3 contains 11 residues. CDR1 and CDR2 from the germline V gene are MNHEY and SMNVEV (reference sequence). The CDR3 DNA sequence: TGTGCCAGCAGTTCTGGGGGGACCCAGTACTTC. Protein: CASSSGGTQYF.

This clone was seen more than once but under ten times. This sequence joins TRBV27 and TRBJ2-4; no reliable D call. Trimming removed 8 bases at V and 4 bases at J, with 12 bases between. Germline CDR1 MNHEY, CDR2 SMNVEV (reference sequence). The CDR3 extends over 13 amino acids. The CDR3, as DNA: TGTGCCAGCGGCTACGGACCGAAAAACATTCAGTACTTC. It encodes CASGYGPKNIQYF.

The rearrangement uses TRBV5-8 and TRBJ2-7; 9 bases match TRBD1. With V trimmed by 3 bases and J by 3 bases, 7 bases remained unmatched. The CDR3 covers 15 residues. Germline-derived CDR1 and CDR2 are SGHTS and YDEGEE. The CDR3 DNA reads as TGTGCCAGCAGCTGGACCGGGACAGGGTTCTACGAGCAGTACTTC. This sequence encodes CASSWTGTGFYEQYF.

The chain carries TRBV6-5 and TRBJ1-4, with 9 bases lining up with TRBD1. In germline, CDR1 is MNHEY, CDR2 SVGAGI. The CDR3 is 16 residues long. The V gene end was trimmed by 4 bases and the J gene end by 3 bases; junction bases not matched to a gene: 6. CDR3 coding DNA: TGTGCCAGCAGTTTTTACAGGGGGCTGGCTAATGAAAAACTGTTTTTT. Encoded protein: CASSFYRGLANEKLFF.

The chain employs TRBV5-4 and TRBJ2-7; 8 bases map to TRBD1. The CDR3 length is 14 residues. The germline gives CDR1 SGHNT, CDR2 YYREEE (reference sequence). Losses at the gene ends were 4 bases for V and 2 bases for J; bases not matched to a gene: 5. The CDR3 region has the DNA TGTGCCAGCAGCATACAGGGGGGAACCTACGAGCAGTACTTC. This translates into CASSIQGGTYEQYF.

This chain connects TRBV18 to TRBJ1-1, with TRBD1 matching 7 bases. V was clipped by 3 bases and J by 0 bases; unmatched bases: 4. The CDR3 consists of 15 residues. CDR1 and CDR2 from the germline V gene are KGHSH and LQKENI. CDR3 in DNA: TGTGCCAGCTCACCTCCCGGGACAGTGAACACTGAAGCTTTCTTT. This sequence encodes CASSPPGTVNTEAFF.

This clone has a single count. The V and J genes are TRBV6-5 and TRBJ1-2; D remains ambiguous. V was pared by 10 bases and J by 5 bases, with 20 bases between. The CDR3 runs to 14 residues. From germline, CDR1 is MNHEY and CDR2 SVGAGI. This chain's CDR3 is CATTSYSTTYGYTF. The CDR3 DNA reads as TGTGCCACCACGTCCTACTCGACGACTTATGGCTACACCTTC.